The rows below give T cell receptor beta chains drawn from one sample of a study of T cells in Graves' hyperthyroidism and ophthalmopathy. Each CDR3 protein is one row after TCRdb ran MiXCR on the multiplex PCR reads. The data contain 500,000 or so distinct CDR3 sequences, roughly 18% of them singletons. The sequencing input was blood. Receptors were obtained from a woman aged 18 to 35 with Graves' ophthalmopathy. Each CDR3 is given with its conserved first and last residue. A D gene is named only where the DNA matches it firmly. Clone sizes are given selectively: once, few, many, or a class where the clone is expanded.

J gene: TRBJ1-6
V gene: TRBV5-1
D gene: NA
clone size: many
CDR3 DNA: TGCGCCAGCAGCTGGGAGCAGGGGCGCAGAGGTTCACCCCTCCACTTT
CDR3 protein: CASSWEQGRRGSPLHF

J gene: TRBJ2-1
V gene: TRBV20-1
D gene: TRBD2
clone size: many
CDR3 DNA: TGCAGTGCGGAGACTAGCGGGGGTTCGAATGAGCAGTTCTTC
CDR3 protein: CSAETSGGSNEQFF

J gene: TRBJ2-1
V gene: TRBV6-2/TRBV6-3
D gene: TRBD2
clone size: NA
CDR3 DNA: TGTGCCAGCACCGAAGGGACTAGCGGGGGGGTCGATGAGCAGTTCTTC
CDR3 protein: CASTEGTSGGVDEQFF

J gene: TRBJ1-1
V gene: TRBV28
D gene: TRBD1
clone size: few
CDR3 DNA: TGTGCCAGCAGTTTGATTGGGTGGACAGGGGGCGGCAACACTGAAGCTTTCTTT
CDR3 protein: CASSLIGWTGGGNTEAFF

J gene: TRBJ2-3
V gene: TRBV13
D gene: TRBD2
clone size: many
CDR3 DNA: TGTGCCAGCAGCGGGCGGGTAGCGGGAAGCGGGGATACGCAGTATTTT
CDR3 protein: CASSGRVAGSGDTQYF

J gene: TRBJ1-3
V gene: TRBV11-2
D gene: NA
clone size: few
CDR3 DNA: TGTGCCAGCAGCTTATCAGGAGGGCATTCTGGAAACACCATATATTTT
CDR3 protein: CASSLSGGHSGNTIYF

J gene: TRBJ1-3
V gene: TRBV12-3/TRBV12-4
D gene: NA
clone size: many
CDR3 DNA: TGTGCCAGCAGCCCATCCCAGGGAAACACCATATATTTT
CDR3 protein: CASSPSQGNTIYF

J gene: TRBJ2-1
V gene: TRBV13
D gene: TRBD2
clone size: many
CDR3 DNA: TGTGCCAGCAGCTTAGGGGGGACTAGCAGGGAGCAGTTCTTC
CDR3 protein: CASSLGGTSREQFF

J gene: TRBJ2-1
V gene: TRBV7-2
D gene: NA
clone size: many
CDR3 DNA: TGTGCCAGCAGCCCCCGGCGAGCGGACACCTACAATGAGCAGTTCTTC
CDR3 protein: CASSPRRADTYNEQFF

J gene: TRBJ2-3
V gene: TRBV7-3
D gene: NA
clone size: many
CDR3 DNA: TGTGCCAGCAGCTTATCCGGGTCTAGCACAGATACGCAGTATTTT
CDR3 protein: CASSLSGSSTDTQYF

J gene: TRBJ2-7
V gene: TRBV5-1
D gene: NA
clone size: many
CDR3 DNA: TGCGCCAGCAGCTTTTACGGCACAGGCTACGAGCAGTACTTC
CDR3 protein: CASSFYGTGYEQYF

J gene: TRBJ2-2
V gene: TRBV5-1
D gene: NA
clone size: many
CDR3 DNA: TGCGCCAGCGTTGGGGCCGACACCGGGGAGCTGTTTTTT
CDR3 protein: CASVGADTGELFF

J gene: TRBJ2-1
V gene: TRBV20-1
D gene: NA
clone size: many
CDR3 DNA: TGCAGTGCTAGATCCTCGGACCAAACACTCAATGAGCAGTTCTTC
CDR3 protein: CSARSSDQTLNEQFF

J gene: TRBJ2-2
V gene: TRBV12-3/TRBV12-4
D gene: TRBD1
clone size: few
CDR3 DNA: TGTGCCAGCAGTTTATATGGGACAGGGATTAACACCGGGGAGCTGTTTTTT
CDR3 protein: CASSLYGTGINTGELFF

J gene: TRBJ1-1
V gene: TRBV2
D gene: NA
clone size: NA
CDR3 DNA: TGTGCCAGCAGTTCCGTCCCTGGACCGAACACTGAAGCTTTCTTT
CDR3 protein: CASSSVPGPNTEAFF

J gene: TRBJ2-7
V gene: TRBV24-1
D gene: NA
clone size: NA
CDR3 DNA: TGTGCCACCAGCCCCCGGATAGGTTCCTACGAGCAGTACTTC
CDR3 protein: CATSPRIGSYEQYF

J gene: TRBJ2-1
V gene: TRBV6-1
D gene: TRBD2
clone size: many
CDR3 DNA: TGTGCCAGCAGTTCAACGATGGCGGGGGGGGACCACAATGAGCAGTTCTTC
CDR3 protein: CASSSTMAGGDHNEQFF

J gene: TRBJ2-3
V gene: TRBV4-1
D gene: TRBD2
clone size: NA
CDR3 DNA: TGCGCCAGCAGCCTAGCGGGAGGGCCGTTGGGAGATACGCAGTATTTT
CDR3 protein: CASSLAGGPLGDTQYF

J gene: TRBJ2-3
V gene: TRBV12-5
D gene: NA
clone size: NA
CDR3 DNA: TGTGCTAGTGGTTTGCCACCCGGGGAAGATACGCAGTATTTT
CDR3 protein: CASGLPPGEDTQYF

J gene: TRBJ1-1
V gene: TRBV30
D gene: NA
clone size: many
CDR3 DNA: TGTGCCTGGAGTGTAAAGACAGCAAGGGACACTGAAGCTTTCTTT
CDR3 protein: CAWSVKTARDTEAFF

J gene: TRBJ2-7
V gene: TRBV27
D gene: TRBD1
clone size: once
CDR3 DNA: TGTGCCAGGGGACAGGGGGCGCACGAGCAGTACTTC
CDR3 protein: CARGQGAHEQYF

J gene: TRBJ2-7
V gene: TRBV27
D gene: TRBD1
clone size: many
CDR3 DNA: TGTGCCAGCAGTTTCTTCCCGGGACAGGCCTACGAGCAGTACTTC
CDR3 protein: CASSFFPGQAYEQYF

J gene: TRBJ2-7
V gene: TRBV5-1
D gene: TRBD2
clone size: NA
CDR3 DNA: TGCGCCAGCAGCCTAGCGGGAGGGCAGTACTTC
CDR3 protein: CASSLAGGQYF

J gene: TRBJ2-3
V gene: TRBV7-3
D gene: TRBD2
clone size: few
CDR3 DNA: TGTGCCAGCAGCCCTAGCGGGGGGGCCGCAGATACGCAGTATTTT
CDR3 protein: CASSPSGGAADTQYF

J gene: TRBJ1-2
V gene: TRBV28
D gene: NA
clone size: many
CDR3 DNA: TGTGCCAGCAGTCAGGACGGGCGTCTCTATGGCTACACCTTC
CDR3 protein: CASSQDGRLYGYTF

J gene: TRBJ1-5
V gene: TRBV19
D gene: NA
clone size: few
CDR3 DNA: TGTGCCAGTAGTAAACTGACAGGCCGCAATCAGCCCCAGCATTTT
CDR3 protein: CASSKLTGRNQPQHF

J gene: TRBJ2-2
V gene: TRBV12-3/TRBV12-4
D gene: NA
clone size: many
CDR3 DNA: TGTGCCAGCAGCCCTATCGGGGGCCCAGGGACCGGGGAGCTGTTTTTT
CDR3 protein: CASSPIGGPGTGELFF

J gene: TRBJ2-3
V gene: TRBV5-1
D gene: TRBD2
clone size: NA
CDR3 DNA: TGCGCCAGCAGCTTTTTGCGGGAGGGCACAGATACGCAGTATTTT
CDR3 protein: CASSFLREGTDTQYF

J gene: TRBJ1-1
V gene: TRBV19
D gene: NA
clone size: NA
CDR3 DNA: TGTGCCAGTAGTATAGAGGGGCGAACTGAAGCTTTCTTT
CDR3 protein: CASSIEGRTEAFF

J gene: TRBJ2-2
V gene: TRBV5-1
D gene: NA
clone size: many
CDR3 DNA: TGCGCCAGCAGCACCAGGGTGACGAACACCGGGGAGCTGTTTTTT
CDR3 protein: CASSTRVTNTGELFF

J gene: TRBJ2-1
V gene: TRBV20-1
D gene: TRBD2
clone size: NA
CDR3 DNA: TGCAGTGCTAGTATGCGCGGGAGGTCCCACAATGAGCAGTTCTTC
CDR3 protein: CSASMRGRSHNEQFF

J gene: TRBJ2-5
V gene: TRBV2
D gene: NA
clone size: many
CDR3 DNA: TGTGCCAGCAGTGCAGACAGCGACCAAGAGACCCAGTACTTC
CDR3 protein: CASSADSDQETQYF

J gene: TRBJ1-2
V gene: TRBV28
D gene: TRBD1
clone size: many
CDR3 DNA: TGTGCCAGCAGTTCAGGGGGCCCTGGCTACACCTTC
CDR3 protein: CASSSGGPGYTF

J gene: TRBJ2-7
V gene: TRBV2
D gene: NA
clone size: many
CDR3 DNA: TGTGCCATCGTCCTAGGGGGTTGGGGGTCCCGTTACGAACAGTACTTC
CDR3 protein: CAIVLGGWGSRYEQYF

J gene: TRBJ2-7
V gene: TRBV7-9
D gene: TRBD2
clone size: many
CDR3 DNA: TGTGCCAGCAGCTCGACTAGCGGGAATGCCTACGAGCAGTACTTC
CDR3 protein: CASSSTSGNAYEQYF

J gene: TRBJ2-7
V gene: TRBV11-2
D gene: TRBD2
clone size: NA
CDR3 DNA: TGTGCCAGCAGACGACTAGCGGGAGAACGCTACGAGCAGTACTTC
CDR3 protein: CASRRLAGERYEQYF

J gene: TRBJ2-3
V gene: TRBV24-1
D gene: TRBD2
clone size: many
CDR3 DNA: TGTGCCACCAGTGAAGCTAGCGGGGTCACAGATACGCAGTATTTT
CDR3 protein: CATSEASGVTDTQYF

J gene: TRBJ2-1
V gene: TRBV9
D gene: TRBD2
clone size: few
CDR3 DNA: TGTGCCAGCAGCGACTCCGGGACTAGTTTCAATGAGCAGTTCTTC
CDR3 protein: CASSDSGTSFNEQFF

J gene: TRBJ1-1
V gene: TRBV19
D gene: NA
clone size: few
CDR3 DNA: TGTGCCAGTAGTAACCTACAGGGTAGCACCGCTGAAGCTTTCTTT
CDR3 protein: CASSNLQGSTAEAFF

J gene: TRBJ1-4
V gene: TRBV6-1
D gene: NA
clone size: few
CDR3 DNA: TGTGCCAGCAGTCGACCGAAGGGGGTCAGTGAAAAACTGTTTTTT
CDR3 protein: CASSRPKGVSEKLFF

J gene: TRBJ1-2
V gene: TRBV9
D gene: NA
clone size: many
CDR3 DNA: TGTGCCAGCAGCGTAGTGGAACATGGCTACACCTTC
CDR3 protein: CASSVVEHGYTF

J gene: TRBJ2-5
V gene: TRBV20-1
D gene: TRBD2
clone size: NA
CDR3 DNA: TGCAGTGCTAGAAGCGGGGCCCCAGAGACCCAGTACTTC
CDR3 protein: CSARSGAPETQYF

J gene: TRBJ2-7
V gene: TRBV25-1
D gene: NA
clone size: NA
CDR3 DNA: TGTGCCAGCAGTGGGCTGGGAGACAGATTCTACGAGCAGTACTTC
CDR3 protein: CASSGLGDRFYEQYF

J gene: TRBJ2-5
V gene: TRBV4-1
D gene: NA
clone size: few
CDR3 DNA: TGCGCCAGCAGCCAAGATGGTCGCCAGAACCAAGAGACCCAGTACTTC
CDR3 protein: CASSQDGRQNQETQYF

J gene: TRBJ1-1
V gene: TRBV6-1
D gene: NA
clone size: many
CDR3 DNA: TGTGCCAGCATGAGGGGCTCTGAAGCTTTCTTT
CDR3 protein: CASMRGSEAFF

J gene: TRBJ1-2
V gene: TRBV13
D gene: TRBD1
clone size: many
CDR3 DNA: TGTGCCAGCAGCCACAATGTACAGGGGGACTATGGCTACACCTTC
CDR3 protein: CASSHNVQGDYGYTF

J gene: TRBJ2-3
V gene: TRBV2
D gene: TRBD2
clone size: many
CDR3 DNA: TGTGCCAGCAGTGAAGCGCCCGACCTAGCGGCCCTCACAGATACGCAGTATTTT
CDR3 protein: CASSEAPDLAALTDTQYF

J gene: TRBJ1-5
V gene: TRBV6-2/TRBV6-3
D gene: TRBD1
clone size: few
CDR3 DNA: TGTGCCAGCAGGTTCCGGACAGGGTATAGCAATCAGCCCCAGCATTTT
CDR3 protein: CASRFRTGYSNQPQHF

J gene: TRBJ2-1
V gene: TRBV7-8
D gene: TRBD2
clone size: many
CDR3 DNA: TGTGCCAGCAGCTTAGAACCAGCGGGGGAACCCAATGAGCAGTTCTTC
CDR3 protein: CASSLEPAGEPNEQFF

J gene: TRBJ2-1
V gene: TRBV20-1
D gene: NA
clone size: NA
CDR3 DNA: TGCAGTGCTAGAGTCCCCGACAGGCACAATGAGCAGTTCTTC
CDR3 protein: CSARVPDRHNEQFF

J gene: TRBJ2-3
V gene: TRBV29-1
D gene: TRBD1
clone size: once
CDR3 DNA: TGCAGCGTGGGGGGGGACAGGGGAGGCGTGGGCACAGATACGCAGTATTTT
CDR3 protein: CSVGGDRGGVGTDTQYF

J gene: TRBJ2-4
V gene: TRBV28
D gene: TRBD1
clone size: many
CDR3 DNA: TGTGCCAGCAGTTTAGGGACAGTCGACAAAAACATTCAGTACTTC
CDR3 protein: CASSLGTVDKNIQYF

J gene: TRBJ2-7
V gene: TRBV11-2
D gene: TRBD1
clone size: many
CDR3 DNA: TGTGCCAGCAGCCGGACAGGGGGCGTGTACGAGCAGTACTTC
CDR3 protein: CASSRTGGVYEQYF